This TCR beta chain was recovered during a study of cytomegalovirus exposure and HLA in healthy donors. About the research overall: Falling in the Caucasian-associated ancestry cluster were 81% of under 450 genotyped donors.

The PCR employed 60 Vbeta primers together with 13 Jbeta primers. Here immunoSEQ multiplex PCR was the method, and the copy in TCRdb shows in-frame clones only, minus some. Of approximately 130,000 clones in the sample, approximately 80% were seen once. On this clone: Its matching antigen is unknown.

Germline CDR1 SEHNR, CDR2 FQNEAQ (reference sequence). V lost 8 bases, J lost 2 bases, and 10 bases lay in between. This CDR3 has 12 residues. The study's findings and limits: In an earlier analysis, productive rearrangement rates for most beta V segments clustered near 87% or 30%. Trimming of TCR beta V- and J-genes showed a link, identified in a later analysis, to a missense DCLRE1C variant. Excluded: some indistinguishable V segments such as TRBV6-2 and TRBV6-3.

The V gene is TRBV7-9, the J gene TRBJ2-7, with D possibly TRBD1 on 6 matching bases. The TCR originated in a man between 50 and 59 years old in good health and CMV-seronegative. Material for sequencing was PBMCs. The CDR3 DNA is TGTGCCAGCTGTGGACAGACCTACGAGCAGTACTTC. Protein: CASCGQTYEQYF.